One sample yielded the 26 T cell receptor beta chains listed below, sequenced in a study of regulatory T cells in long-lasting Graves disease. The TCR beta library used iRepertoire HTBI primers with Arm-PCR amplification of CDR3. TCRdb itself ran the multiplex PCR reads through MiXCR, one entry per CDR3 protein. The sample has about 470,000 distinct CDR3 sequences; roughly 16% are singletons. The time point denotes: newly diagnosed GD, antithyroid drugs for less than 3 months. After RNA was extracted from PBMCs, the TCR library was made from it. The same data also contributed to another study, on T cells in Graves' hyperthyroidism and ophthalmopathy.

The input for sequencing was peripheral blood mononuclear cells (PBMCs), taken at new diagnosis, from a patient treated with antithyroid drugs. The receptor source for this set is a man between 40 and 49 years old with Graves disease.

This clonotype was recorded a few times. The chain uses TRBV15 and TRBJ2-1; D unresolved. This CDR3 is 15 amino acids long. The V end lost 3 bases, the J end lost 0 bases, and 9 bases lay between the germline ends. The germline CDR1 and CDR2 sequences are LNHNV and YYDKDF (reference sequence). The DNA for the CDR3 is TGTGCCACCAGCAGTGGTTTATTCTCCTACAATGAGCAGTTCTTC. Translated, it gives CATSSGLFSYNEQFF. The entire variable domain, with the rest obtained from reference TRBV15 and TRBJ2-1, is as follows: DAMVIQNPRYQVTQFGKPVTLSCSQTLNHNVMYWYQQKSSQAPKLLFHYYDKDFNNEADTPDNFQSRRPNTSFCFLDIRSPGLGDTAMYLCATSSGLFSYNEQFFGPGTRLTVL.

This clonotype was seen more than once but under ten times. The rearrangement links TRBV4-1 to TRBJ2-5, with no clear D. Germline CDR1 MGHRA, CDR2 YSYEKL. The V end lost 1 base, the J end lost 4 bases, and 10 bases lay between the germline ends. The CDR3 runs to 14 residues. CDR3 region: CASSQAVGGETQYF. In nucleotides, the CDR3 is TGCGCCAGCAGCCAAGCTGTGGGTGGAGAGACCCAGTACTTC.

This clonotype appeared many times. The J gene is TRBJ1-1, the V gene TRBV28, with unresolved D. Per germline, CDR1 MDHEN and CDR2 SYDVKM. V lost 1 base to trimming and J lost 3 bases, with 18 bases between them. The CDR3 consists of 17 residues. The DNA for the CDR3 is TGTGCCAGCAGTTTATTGAGTATTGGTGGGGAGGACACTGAAGCTTTCTTT. Its protein is CASSLLSIGGEDTEAFF. Drawing the rest from reference TRBV28 and TRBJ1-1, the complete variable domain is DVKVTQSSRYLVKRTGEKVFLECVQDMDHENMFWYRQDPGLGLRLIYFSYDVKMKEKGDIPEGYSVSREKKERFSLILESASTNQTSMYLCASSLLSIGGEDTEAFFGQGTRLTVV.

The V gene is TRBV24-1, the J gene TRBJ2-2; no firm D call. Germline loops: CDR1 KGHDR, CDR2 SFDVKD. This CDR3 is 15 amino acids long. The ends were cut back, 1 base at V and 2 bases at J, with 7 bases in the middle. The CDR3 protein is CATSDLRLNTGELFF. The CDR3 coding sequence is TGTGCCACCAGTGATTTAAGACTCAACACCGGGGAGCTGTTTTTT.

This clonotype was seen repeatedly, ten times or more. This chain connects TRBV2 to TRBJ1-6; D call uncertain. With 4 bases removed from V and 0 bases from J, the gap between germline ends came to 13 bases. The V gene's germline CDR1 is SNHLY and CDR2 FYNNEI. This CDR3 comprises 17 residues. CDR3 nucleotide sequence: TGTGCCAGCAGTGGGGTCGGTGGTCCCTCCTATAATTCACCCCTCCACTTT. Its protein product is CASSGVGGPSYNSPLHF. The full variable domain, rest sourced from reference TRBV2 and TRBJ1-6, is EPEVTQTPSHQVTQMGQEVILRCVPISNHLYFYWYRQILGQKVEFLVSFYNNEISEKSEIFDDQFSVERPDGSNFTLKIRSTKLEDSAMYFCASSGVGGPSYNSPLHFGNGTRLTVT.

Notes on this clonotype: This clone may be a read error of a much larger clone one base away. The chain is built from TRBV18 and TRBJ1-1; D perhaps matches TRBD1 (5 bases). The CDR3 covers 16 residues. The V end was cut by 0 bases, the J end by 0 bases, with 11 bases between. Germline values: CDR1 KGHSH, CDR2 LQKENI. CDR3: CASSPPPGRMNTEAFF. CDR3 DNA: TGTGCCAGCTCACCACCCCCGGGACGAATGAACACTGAAGCTTTCTTT.

The rearrangement joins TRBV6-5 to TRBJ2-5; D is unclear. The length of the CDR3 is 14 residues. V gave up 0 bases and J gave up 1 base, with 6 bases separating them. Germline CDR1 is MNHEY and CDR2 is SVGAGI. The CDR3, as DNA: TGTGCCAGCAGTTACTCGAAAGGCCAAGAGACCCAGTACTTC. Amino acids: CASSYSKGQETQYF.

The CDR3 region is CASSESRGPSTDTQYF. The CDR3 coding sequence is TGTGCCAGCAGTGAATCCAGGGGCCCAAGCACAGATACGCAGTATTTT. The chain couples TRBV25-1 to TRBJ2-3, with a tentative D call TRBD1 (6 bases). Germline CDR1 reads MGHDK; CDR2 reads SYGVNS. The V gene lost 1 base and the J gene lost 0 bases, with 11 bases spanning the gap. The length of the CDR3 is 16 residues.

This clonotype was observed at least ten times. This chain links TRBV30 with TRBJ2-3; TRBD1 agrees at 10 bases. Germline V gene sequence: CDR1 GTSNPN, CDR2 SVGIG (reference sequence). Trimming at V came to 8 bases and at J to 1 base, leaving 6 bases not matched to a gene. The CDR3 is 14 amino acids. The DNA for the CDR3 is TGTGCCGCCAGTGGGACAGGGGGCACAGATACGCAGTATTTT. Residues: CAASGTGGTDTQYF.

In its sample, this clonotype was seen many times. This rearrangement joins TRBV28 to TRBJ2-3, with a weak D call TRBD1 (6 bases). The CDR3 runs 15 residues. The germline V gene has CDR1 MDHEN and CDR2 SYDVKM. The ends were cut back, 4 bases at V and 6 bases at J, with 17 bases in the middle. The CDR3 DNA reads as TGTGCCAGCAGTTATCCCCTGACAGGAGCGGATACGCAGTATTTT. Its protein is CASSYPLTGADTQYF.

This clonotype has more than one count but fewer than ten. The chain uses TRBV5-1 and TRBJ2-7; D might be TRBD2 (6 bases). V was pared by 4 bases and J by 5 bases, with 13 bases between. Germline loops: CDR1 SGHRS, CDR2 YFSETQ. The CDR3 has 13 residues. CDR3 DNA: TGCGCCAGCAGCCCGGAGGGTATCCACGAGCAGTACTTC. The encoded protein is CASSPEGIHEQYF.

This chain links TRBV6-2 or TRBV6-3 with TRBJ1-1; no firm D call. V was shortened by 5 bases and J by 7 bases, with 17 bases between the two germline ends. Germline-derived CDR1 and CDR2 are MNHEY and SVGEGT. This CDR3 region has 14 residues. Written as DNA, the CDR3 is TGTGCCAGCAGTGAAGAAATCGGGAGTATTGAAGCTTTCTTT. It encodes CASSEEIGSIEAFF.

This clonotype was counted ten times or more. This chain's CDR3 is CASSESNYEQYF. As DNA, the CDR3 is TGTGCCAGCAGTGAATCGAACTACGAGCAGTACTTC. V gene TRBV2 combines with J gene TRBJ2-7; D uncertain. Trimming shortened V by 2 bases and J by 3 bases, and 5 bases separated the two germline ends. The CDR3 runs to 12 residues. CDR1 and CDR2 from the germline V gene are SNHLY and FYNNEI.

This clonotype appeared a single time. A much larger clone lies a single base off, so this may be a read error. The V gene is TRBV6-1, the J gene TRBJ1-1, with D hard to call. The CDR3 runs to 14 residues. V lost 5 bases, J lost 7 bases, and 17 bases lay in between. The V gene's germline CDR1 is MNHNS and CDR2 SASEGT. CDR3 amino acids: CASSPLAPFGEAFF. CDR3 DNA: TGTGCCAGCAGTCCTCTAGCCCCCTTCGGTGAAGCTTTCTTT.

The chain is built from TRBV20-1 and TRBJ2-1; 8 bases agree with TRBD2. V gave up 0 bases and J gave up 5 bases; unmatched junction bases: 6. Germline lookup yields CDR1 DFQATT and CDR2 SNEGSKA (reference sequence). CDR3 length: 15 amino acids. The CDR3 DNA is TGCAGTGCTAGAGATTACGGGAGGGAGGACAATGAGCAGTTCTTC. Its protein product is CSARDYGREDNEQFF.

This clonotype was seen ten or more times. The J gene is TRBJ2-3, the V gene TRBV7-9, with D unresolved. This CDR3 has 12 amino acids. Germline V gene data show CDR1 as SEHNR and CDR2 as FQNEAQ (reference sequence). V was clipped by 5 bases and J by 3 bases, with 6 bases between them. The CDR3 region is CASSILTDTQYF. In DNA, the CDR3 is TGTGCCAGCAGCATCTTAACAGATACGCAGTATTTT. Combining the CDR3 with reference TRBV7-9 and TRBJ2-3 gives the whole variable domain DTGVSQNPRHKITKRGQNVTFRCDPISEHNRLYWYRQTLGQGPEFLTYFQNEAQLEKSRLLSDRFSAERPKGSFSTLEIQRTEQGDSAMYLCASSILTDTQYFGPGTRLTVL.

This clonotype was found a few times. V gene TRBV6-1 combines with J gene TRBJ1-5; possible D gene TRBD1, 5 bases. The CDR3 extends over 14 amino acids. V lost 3 bases, J lost 6 bases, and 12 bases lay in between. Germline V gene data show CDR1 as MNHNS and CDR2 as SASEGT. CDR3 sequence (DNA): TGTGCCAGCAGTGAGGGCAGGGCCGGTCAGCCCCAGCATTTT. This codes for CASSEGRAGQPQHF.

The chain combines TRBV29-1 with TRBJ2-3; D remains ambiguous. Germline CDR1 reads SQVTM; CDR2 reads ANQGSEA. V lost 7 bases and J lost 5, with 19 bases in between. This CDR3 region has 14 residues. CDR3 DNA: TGCAGCGCCAAAAACCGACTGGTAGAAGATACGCAGTATTTT. It specifies CSAKNRLVEDTQYF.

The V and J genes are TRBV2 and TRBJ2-1, with a tentative D call TRBD2 (5 bases). The germline gives CDR1 SNHLY, CDR2 FYNNEI. The CDR3 covers 12 residues. V lost 3 bases to trimming and J lost 9 bases, with 9 bases between them. CDR3 sequence: CASSDWSGEQFF. Here the CDR3 DNA reads TGTGCCAGCAGTGATTGGAGCGGTGAGCAGTTCTTC.

This clonotype came up a few times. V and J are TRBV12-3 or TRBV12-4 and TRBJ2-1; D might be TRBD2 (6 bases). Trimming removed 8 bases at V and 4 bases at J, with 15 bases between. The length of the CDR3 is 14 residues. CDR3 in amino acids: CASEAGRGYNEQFF. The CDR3, as DNA: TGTGCCAGCGAAGCGGGCCGGGGTTACAATGAGCAGTTCTTC.

Regarding this clonotype: It may be a read error: a sequence one base away is much more abundant. The J gene is TRBJ2-1, the V gene TRBV15; D perhaps matches TRBD2 (5 bases). Germline V lookup: CDR1 LNHNV, CDR2 YYDKDF (reference sequence). CDR3 length equals 17 residues. The DNA of the CDR3 is TGTGCCGCCAGCAGACCCCGGGGAGCCCTCACCTACAATGAGCAGTTCTTC. It specifies CAASRPRGALTYNEQFF.

This clonotype was seen many times. Written as DNA, the CDR3 is TGTGCCAGCAGCACGCCAGGGACAGGGTTTTACGAGCAGTACTTC. Translating it yields CASSTPGTGFYEQYF. The J gene is TRBJ2-7, the V gene TRBV6-2 or TRBV6-3, with 9 bases aligning to TRBD1. Germline trimming cut 6 bases from V and 4 bases from J; bases unmatched to any gene: 10. The germline CDR1 and CDR2 sequences are MNHEY and SVGEGT. The CDR3 is made up of 15 amino acids.

This clonotype has at least ten counts. This chain uses TRBV3-1 with TRBJ2-3; 11 nucleotides align to TRBD2. CDR3 length: 16 amino acids. The trim removed 3 bases at V and 0 bases at J, leaving 2 bases unmatched. Germline V lookup: CDR1 LGHDT, CDR2 YNNKEL (reference sequence). In DNA form, the CDR3 reads TGTGCCAGCAGCCACTGGACTAGCGGGAGCACAGATACGCAGTATTTT. Its translation: CASSHWTSGSTDTQYF.

Many counts were recorded for this clonotype. The chain couples TRBV11-2 to TRBJ2-2; 7 bases agree with TRBD1. J was trimmed by 4 bases and V by 7 bases; bases with no gene match: 6. The CDR3 is made up of 14 amino acids. The V gene's germline CDR1 is SGHAT and CDR2 FQNNGV. DNA for the CDR3: TGTGCCAGCACCGACAGGGATGTCACCGGGGAGCTGTTTTTT. The encoded protein is CASTDRDVTGELFF.

Ten or more counts support this clonotype. This rearrangement joins TRBV5-5 to TRBJ2-5; 9 bases are a match to TRBD2. This CDR3 has 16 amino acids. In germline, CDR1 is SGHKS, CDR2 YYEKEE (reference sequence). V dropped 5 bases and J dropped 0; count of bases not matched to a gene: 8. The CDR3 loop reads CASSSVAGEYQETQYF. The CDR3 nucleotides read TGTGCCAGCAGTTCCGTAGCGGGAGAGTACCAAGAGACCCAGTACTTC.

This clonotype was seen at least ten times. This chain joins TRBV7-9 and TRBJ2-3; no reliable D call. CDR1 is SEHNR, CDR2 FQNEAQ, per germline (reference sequence). The CDR3 is 14 residues long. V gave up 1 base and J gave up 0 bases, with 5 bases separating them. The CDR3 reads CASSLVDSTDTQYF. CDR3 in DNA: TGTGCCAGCAGCTTAGTGGACAGCACAGATACGCAGTATTTT.